Listed here are 30 T cell receptor beta chains from one sample, sequenced in a study of tumor-infiltrating lymphocytes in localized non-small cell lung cancer. TCRdb's table, derived via immunoSEQ multiplex PCR, lists solely in-frame clones and lacks some. Of around 5,500 clones in the sample, over 75% were seen once. The sample taken for sequencing was lung tumor tissue. These receptors all come from a human donor with non-small cell lung cancer.

This rearrangement joins TRBV27 to TRBJ1-5; D possibly corresponds to TRBD1 (5 bases). Germline lookup yields CDR1 MNHEY and CDR2 SMNVEV (reference sequence). The CDR3 runs to 15 residues. V lost 2 bases to trimming and J lost 6 bases, with 14 bases between them. This chain's CDR3 is CASSLNPGGVQPQHF. In DNA, the CDR3 is TGTGCCAGCAGTTTAAATCCCGGGGGGGTTCAGCCCCAGCATTTT.

V is TRBV7-2 and J is TRBJ1-1, with D unresolved. The CDR3 extends over 15 amino acids. The germline V and J ends were trimmed by 0 bases and 2 bases, with 10 bases remaining between them. Per germline, CDR1 SGHTA and CDR2 FQGNSA. CDR3 bases: TGTGCCAGCAGCTTAGCTACGGTGGGTAACACTGAAGCTTTCTTT. Its translation is CASSLATVGNTEAFF.

The gene calls are TRBV7-2 and TRBJ1-3; no clear D. V lost 4 bases to trimming and J lost 8 bases, with 9 bases between them. Germline CDR1 and CDR2: SGHTA and FQGNSA. CDR3 size: 12 residues. CDR3 loop: CASSSLGYTIYF. In DNA form, the CDR3 reads TGTGCCAGCAGCTCCCTCGGCTACACCATATATTTT.

This clone was observed once. The genes are TRBV5-4 and TRBJ2-2, with TRBD1 identical over 8 bases. V lost 4 bases to trimming and J lost 6 bases; unmatched junction nucleotides: 8. This CDR3 comprises 15 residues. In germline, CDR1 is SGHNT, CDR2 YYREEE (reference sequence). CDR3 coding DNA: TGTGCCAGCAGCCCAGGGGGCATAAAGGCCGGGGAGCTGTTTTTT. It encodes CASSPGGIKAGELFF.

This chain uses TRBV29-1 with TRBJ1-2, with 12 bases aligning to TRBD1. The CDR3 has 14 amino acids. Per germline, CDR1 SQVTM and CDR2 ANQGSEA. V dropped 3 bases and J dropped 2; count of bases not matched to a gene: 1. Here the CDR3 DNA reads TGCAGCGTTGATGGGACAGGGGGCAACTATGGCTACACCTTC. Its translation is CSVDGTGGNYGYTF. The variable domain in full, completed from reference TRBV29-1 and TRBJ1-2, reads SAVISQKPSRDICQRGTSLTIQCQVDSQVTMMFWYRQQPGQSLTLIATANQGSEATYESGFVIDKFPISRPNLTFSTLTVSNMSPEDSSIYLCSVDGTGGNYGYTFGSGTRLTVV.

This clone has more than one count but fewer than ten. This chain connects TRBV25-1 to TRBJ2-7; 9 bases align to TRBD1. Germline CDR1 and CDR2: MGHDK and SYGVNS. The ends lost 4 bases at V and 3 bases at J; junction bases unmatched: 7. This CDR3 is 15 amino acids long. CDR3 coding DNA: TGTGCCAGCAGTGTGATCGGGACAGGGTACTACGAGCAGTACTTC. This encodes CASSVIGTGYYEQYF.

The chain carries TRBV9 and TRBJ2-3; TRBD1 matches at 10 bases. The germline V gene has CDR1 SGDLS and CDR2 YYNGEE. The CDR3 consists of 16 residues. The V segment lost 6 bases and the J segment 5 bases; nucleotides outside the gene matches: 12. The CDR3 region is CASTDTRQGARDTQYF. For the CDR3, the DNA is TGTGCCAGCACAGATACCCGACAGGGGGCTAGAGATACGCAGTATTTT.

J is TRBJ1-5 and V is TRBV7-6, with 10 nucleotides matching TRBD1. This CDR3 is built from 14 residues. V gave up 5 bases and J gave up 5 bases; unmatched junction bases: 3. CDR1 is SGHVS and CDR2 is FNYEAQ in the germline V gene. The CDR3 loop is CASSPGTGDQPQHF. The CDR3 DNA reads TGTGCCAGCAGCCCCGGGACAGGGGATCAGCCCCAGCATTTT.

The DNA of the CDR3 is TGTGCCGGGAAGGACTCTGGGGCCAACGTCCTGACTTTC. Translating it yields CAGKDSGANVLTF. The genes are TRBV2 and TRBJ2-6; unclear D gene. Germline V gives CDR1 SNHLY, CDR2 FYNNEI. This CDR3 has 13 residues. Trimming left V 11 bases short and J 0 bases short, with 8 bases between.

The chain uses TRBV4-1 and TRBJ2-1; the D gene is possibly TRBD2 (6 bases). CDR1 and CDR2 from the germline V gene are MGHRA and YSYEKL. The CDR3 has 17 amino acids. The V end was cut by 0 bases, the J end by 8 bases, with 20 bases between. Here the CDR3 reads CASSQEPGAGSLHEQFF. The CDR3 DNA is TGCGCCAGCAGCCAAGAACCTGGGGCGGGAAGTCTCCATGAGCAGTTCTTC.

The chain uses TRBV6-6 and TRBJ2-5, with D perhaps assigned TRBD1 or TRBD2 (5 bases each). The germline V gene encodes CDR1 MNHNY and CDR2 SVGAGI (reference sequence). The CDR3 length is 15 residues. The ends were cut back, 7 bases at V and 1 base at J, with 16 bases in the middle. This CDR3 is CASTSPGTGQETQYF. CDR3 DNA sequence: TGTGCCAGCACTTCACCTGGGACCGGCCAAGAGACCCAGTACTTC.

This clone occurred once. The chain recombines TRBV19 with TRBJ2-2; a possible D gene is TRBD1 (7 bases). The CDR3 is 15 residues long. Deletions cut 3 bases from V and 9 bases from J, with 17 bases between. CDR1 LNHDA and CDR2 SQIVND come from the germline V gene (reference sequence). The CDR3, as DNA: TGTGCCAGTAGTATTTTTGGGCAGGGGGGCCGGGAGCTGTTTTTT. It specifies CASSIFGQGGRELFF.

In this sample, this clone is large. This chain joins TRBV7-9 and TRBJ1-6; D not certain. The CDR3 extends over 12 amino acids. Germline V gene sequence: CDR1 SEHNR, CDR2 FQNEAQ (reference sequence). Trimming shortened V by 1 base and J by 5 bases, and 0 bases separated the two germline ends. The CDR3 loop reads CASSLDNSPLHF. For the CDR3, the DNA is TGTGCCAGCAGCTTAGATAATTCACCCCTCCACTTT. The full variable domain, its missing parts supplied by reference TRBV7-9 and TRBJ1-6, is DTGVSQNPRHKITKRGQNVTFRCDPISEHNRLYWYRQTLGQGPEFLTYFQNEAQLEKSRLLSDRFSAERPKGSFSTLEIQRTEQGDSAMYLCASSLDNSPLHFGNGTRLTVT.

The chain carries TRBV6-5 and TRBJ1-1, with 11 positions matching TRBD1. V dropped 4 bases and J dropped 5; count of bases not matched to a gene: 6. CDR3 length equals 15 residues. CDR1 MNHEY and CDR2 SVGAGI come from the germline V gene. CDR3 amino acids: CASSSLGTGGTEAFF. DNA of the CDR3: TGTGCCAGCAGTTCCCTCGGGACAGGGGGAACTGAAGCTTTCTTT.

Relative to its sample, this clone is large. V gene TRBV27 combines with J gene TRBJ2-4; D possibly corresponds to TRBD1 (5 bases). Germline CDR1 is MNHEY and CDR2 is SMNVEV (reference sequence). V lost 1 base, J lost 0 bases, and 10 bases lay in between. The CDR3 is 16 residues long. CDR3 bases: TGTGCCAGCAGTTTATGGGGCAGACTAGCCAAAAACATTCAGTACTTC. As protein: CASSLWGRLAKNIQYF.

The chain is built from TRBV7-3 and TRBJ2-3; 8 bases line up with TRBD1. The V and J ends lost 4 bases and 9 bases, in that order; junction bases with no gene match: 3. Looked up from germline, CDR1 is SGHTA and CDR2 is FQGTGA. The CDR3 spans 12 residues. The CDR3 reads CASSSDRVTQYF. CDR3 bases: TGTGCCAGCAGCTCGGACAGGGTCACGCAGTATTTT.

This clone showed up just once. The V call is TRBV5-4, the J call TRBJ2-7; D remains ambiguous. V was trimmed by 2 bases and J by 0 bases, leaving 9 bases between them. The length of the CDR3 is 14 residues. Looked up from germline, CDR1 is SGHNT and CDR2 is YYREEE (reference sequence). CDR3 loop: CASSFSESSYEQYF. The CDR3 DNA sequence: TGTGCCAGCAGCTTCTCGGAGAGCTCCTACGAGCAGTACTTC.

The chain recombines TRBV7-9 with TRBJ1-1, with TRBD1 as a possible D gene (6 bases). The CDR3 sequence is 16 residues long. V gave up 1 base and J gave up 3 bases, with 15 bases separating them. CDR1 and CDR2 (germline): SEHNR, FQNEAQ (reference sequence). The CDR3 sequence: CASSLERTEAYTEAFF. The CDR3 DNA reads TGTGCCAGCAGCTTAGAACGGACAGAGGCTTACACTGAAGCTTTCTTT.

CDR3 region: CASSLRRADSPLHF. The CDR3 coding sequence is TGTGCCAGCAGTCTGCGACGGGCTGATTCACCCCTCCACTTT. This rearrangement joins TRBV27 to TRBJ1-6; D is unclear. Deletions cut 5 bases from V and 8 bases from J, with 13 bases between. The germline gives CDR1 MNHEY, CDR2 SMNVEV (reference sequence). CDR3 length: 14 amino acids.

This clone was counted a few times. V gene TRBV6-1 combines with J gene TRBJ2-1; 7 bases are shared with TRBD2. This CDR3 has 13 amino acids. Germline CDR1 MNHNS, CDR2 SASEGT. V lost 7 bases, J lost 9 bases, and 9 bases stayed unmatched. CDR3 sequence (DNA): TGTGCCAGCATATCGGGGGGTCTCGGTGAGCAGTTCTTC. Amino acids: CASISGGLGEQFF.

By proportion, this clone is large (0.1 to 1%). The chain links TRBV2 to TRBJ1-4; weak D call: TRBD1 (6 bases). The CDR3 is 16 amino acids. Germline lookup yields CDR1 SNHLY and CDR2 FYNNEI. V lost 8 bases and J lost 2, with 18 bases in between. The CDR3 is CASRPWRGGTNEKLFF. DNA for the CDR3: TGTGCCAGCCGCCCTTGGCGAGGGGGGACTAATGAAAAACTGTTTTTT.

The V and J genes are TRBV4-3 and TRBJ2-6, with D possibly matching TRBD1 (6 bases). CDR3 length equals 16 residues. Germline CDR1 reads LGHNA; CDR2 reads YSLEER. Trimming left V 3 bases short and J 0 bases short, with 9 bases between. The CDR3 sequence: CASSHRQASGANVLTF. DNA of the CDR3: TGCGCCAGCAGCCACCGACAGGCCTCTGGGGCCAACGTCCTGACTTTC.

The sample holds a few counts of this clone. The chain carries TRBV7-2 and TRBJ2-7; no firm D call. V gave up 6 bases and J gave up 4 bases, with 10 bases separating them. The CDR3 has 12 residues. Germline CDR1 reads SGHTA; CDR2 reads FQGNSA. CDR3 loop: CASSPGGYEQYF. The CDR3 region has the DNA TGTGCCAGCAGTCCGGGTGGGTACGAGCAGTACTTC.

This chain joins TRBV5-1 and TRBJ1-3; D not certain. The J call is uncertain, as TRBJ1-5 better fits the DNA end. The CDR3 is made up of 11 amino acids. Germline V gives CDR1 SGHRS, CDR2 YFSETQ. The CDR3 DNA follows: TGCGCCAGCAGCCAAGGGATGGGACAGCATTTT. Protein sequence: CASSQGMGQHF.

The chain has TRBV7-3 and TRBJ2-2; TRBD1 is a possible D gene (5 bases). Germline-derived CDR1 and CDR2 are SGHTA and FQGTGA. V lost 5 bases, J lost 0 bases, and 22 bases lay in between. The CDR3 contains 19 residues. CDR3 region: CASSPMAVGPYANTGELFF. CDR3 DNA: TGTGCCAGCAGCCCTATGGCGGTGGGGCCGTATGCGAACACCGGGGAGCTGTTTTTT.

This clone appeared a few times. J is TRBJ1-2 and V is TRBV9; no reliable D call. There are 14 residues in the CDR3. Germline V gene lookup returns CDR1 SGDLS and CDR2 YYNGEE. V lost 2 bases to trimming and J lost 2 bases, with 10 bases between them. As DNA, the CDR3 is TGTGCCAGCAGCGTCCAAGGGAGCAACTATGGCTACACCTTC. This gives the protein CASSVQGSNYGYTF.

The V and J genes are TRBV11-2 and TRBJ2-2, with 9 bases aligning to TRBD2. V lost 5 bases to trimming and J lost 5 bases; unmatched junction nucleotides: 6. CDR1 and CDR2 (germline): SGHAT, FQNNGV. This CDR3 spans 15 amino acids. CDR3 nucleotide sequence: TGTGCCAGCAGCCCGGGACTAGCCGTAACCGGGGAGCTGTTTTTT. Protein: CASSPGLAVTGELFF. Drawing the rest from reference TRBV11-2 and TRBJ2-2, the complete variable domain is EAGVAQSPRYKIIEKRQSVAFWCNPISGHATLYWYQQILGQGPKLLIQFQNNGVVDDSQLPKDRFSAERLKGVDSTLKIQPAKLEDSAVYLCASSPGLAVTGELFFGEGSRLTVL.

In this sample, this clone turned up once. The CDR3 loop reads CASNDLGTSGMGNEQFF. The CDR3 coding sequence is TGTGCCAGCAATGACCTGGGAACTAGCGGGATGGGTAATGAGCAGTTCTTC. This sequence joins TRBV6-1 and TRBJ2-1; TRBD2 agrees at 10 bases. J lost 7 bases, V lost 7 bases, and 16 bases had no gene match. The germline CDR1 and CDR2 sequences are MNHNS and SASEGT. CDR3 length equals 17 residues.

The chain recombines TRBV7-8 with TRBJ1-2, with a possible D match to TRBD1 (5 bases). This CDR3 contains 16 residues. Germline values: CDR1 SGHVS, CDR2 FQNEAQ. Trimming shortened V by 0 bases and J by 3 bases, and 14 bases separated the two germline ends. The CDR3 region has the DNA TGTGCCAGCAGCTTAGCCCTACCCGGGGCCTACTATGGCTACACCTTC. This codes for CASSLALPGAYYGYTF.

This chain connects TRBV11-3 to TRBJ2-2; D is uncertain. The CDR3 is 16 amino acids. The germline V gene has CDR1 SGHNT and CDR2 YENEEA. V was clipped by 0 bases and J by 6 bases, with 14 bases between them. CDR3 amino acids: CASSLEIGRSAGELFF. CDR3 sequence (DNA): TGTGCCAGCAGCTTAGAAATCGGCAGGTCGGCCGGGGAGCTGTTTTTT.